This paragraph reports one T cell receptor beta chain. Its antigen is not known. Researchers ran the PCR with 60 Vbeta and 13 Jbeta primers. Repertoires were generated with immunoSEQ multiplex PCR, while TCRdb's copy carries only in-frame clones and drops some. The sample has roughly 180,000 clones; less than 85% are singletons. This sample was included in a study of cytomegalovirus exposure and HLA in healthy donors. From germline, CDR1 is LNHDA and CDR2 SQIVND (reference sequence). The CDR3 totals 18 residues. V trimming: 6 bases; J trimming: 0 bases; junction bases outside the gene matches: 11. Notes on the study in general: TCR beta sequences reportedly predicted the HLA-A and HLA-B alleles of most subjects accurately. In an earlier analysis, about 87% or about 30%: the productive usage of most TCR beta V segments. A few chains linked to CMV were shown in vitro to be specific for CMV antigens. In a later analysis, TCR association rates varied by HLA locus: DRB1 most, HLA-C fewest.

The V gene is TRBV19, the J gene TRBJ2-6, with 7 bases identical to TRBD1. The sequence derives from a boy younger than 10 in good health and CMV-seronegative. The sequencing input was PBMCs. The CDR3, as DNA: TGTGCCAGTAGACCGCCGGGACAGCGCTCCTCTGGGGCCAACGTCCTGACTTTC. It is translated as CASRPPGQRSSGANVLTF.